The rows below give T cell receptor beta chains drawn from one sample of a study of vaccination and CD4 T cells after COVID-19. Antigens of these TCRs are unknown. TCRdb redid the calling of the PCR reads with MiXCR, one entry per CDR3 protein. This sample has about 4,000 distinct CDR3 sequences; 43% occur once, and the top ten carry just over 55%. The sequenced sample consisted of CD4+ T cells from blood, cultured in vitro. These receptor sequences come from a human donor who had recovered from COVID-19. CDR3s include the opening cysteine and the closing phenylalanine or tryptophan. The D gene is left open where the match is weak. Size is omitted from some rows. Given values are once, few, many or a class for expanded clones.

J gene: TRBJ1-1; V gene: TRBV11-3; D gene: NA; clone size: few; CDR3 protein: CASSLSVATEAFF; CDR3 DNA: TGTGCCAGCAGCTTAAGCGTAGCAACTGAAGCTTTCTTT
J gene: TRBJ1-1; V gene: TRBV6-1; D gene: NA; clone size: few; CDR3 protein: CASSDLGWNTEAFF; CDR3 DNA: TGTGCCAGCAGTGACCTGGGATGGAACACTGAAGCTTTCTTT
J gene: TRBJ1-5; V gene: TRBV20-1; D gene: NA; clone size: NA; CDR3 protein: CSARDMVTNQPQHF; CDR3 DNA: TGCAGTGCTAGAGATATGGTAACCAATCAGCCCCAGCATTTT
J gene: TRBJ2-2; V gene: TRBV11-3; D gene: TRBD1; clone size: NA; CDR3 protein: CASSSDRGGTGELFF; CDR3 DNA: TGTGCCAGCAGCTCCGACAGGGGAGGCACCGGGGAGCTGTTTTTT
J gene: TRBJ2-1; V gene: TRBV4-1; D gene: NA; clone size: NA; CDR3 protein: CASSQGWASRSYNEQFF; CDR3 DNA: TGCGCCAGCAGCCAAGGATGGGCTAGCCGCTCCTACAATGAGCAGTTCTTC
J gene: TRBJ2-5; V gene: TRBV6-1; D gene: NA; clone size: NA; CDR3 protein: CASRSMSGQETQYF; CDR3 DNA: TGTGCCAGCAGAAGCATGTCAGGCCAAGAGACCCAGTACTTC
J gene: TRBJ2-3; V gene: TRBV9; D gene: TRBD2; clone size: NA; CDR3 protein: CASSARGDYTDTQYF; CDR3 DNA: TGTGCCAGCAGCGCTCGGGGGGATTACACAGATACGCAGTATTTT
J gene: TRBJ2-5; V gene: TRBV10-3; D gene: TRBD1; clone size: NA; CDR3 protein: CAISTDRGPETQYF; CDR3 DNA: TGTGCCATCAGCACGGACAGGGGGCCAGAGACCCAGTACTTC
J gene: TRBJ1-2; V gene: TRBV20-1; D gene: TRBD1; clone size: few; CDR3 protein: CSARVGQSNYGYTF; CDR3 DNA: TGCAGTGCTAGAGTGGGACAGTCGAACTATGGCTACACCTTC
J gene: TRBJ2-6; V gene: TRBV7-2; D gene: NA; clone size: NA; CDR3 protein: CASSPGPGRAGANVLTF; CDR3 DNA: TGTGCCAGCAGCCCGGGACCGGGGCGGGCTGGGGCCAACGTCCTGACTTTC
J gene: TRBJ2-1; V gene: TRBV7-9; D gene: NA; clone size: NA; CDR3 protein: CASSAEWDEQFF; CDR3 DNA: TGTGCCAGCAGCGCAGAATGGGATGAGCAGTTCTTC
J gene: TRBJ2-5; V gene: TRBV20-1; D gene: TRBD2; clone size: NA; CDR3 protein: CSANQGLEETQYF; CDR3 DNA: TGCAGTGCTAATCAGGGACTAGAGGAGACCCAGTACTTC
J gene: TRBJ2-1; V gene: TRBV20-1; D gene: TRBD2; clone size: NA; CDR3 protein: CSARERGLAYNEQFF; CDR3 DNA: TGCAGTGCTAGAGAAAGGGGACTAGCCTACAATGAGCAGTTCTTC